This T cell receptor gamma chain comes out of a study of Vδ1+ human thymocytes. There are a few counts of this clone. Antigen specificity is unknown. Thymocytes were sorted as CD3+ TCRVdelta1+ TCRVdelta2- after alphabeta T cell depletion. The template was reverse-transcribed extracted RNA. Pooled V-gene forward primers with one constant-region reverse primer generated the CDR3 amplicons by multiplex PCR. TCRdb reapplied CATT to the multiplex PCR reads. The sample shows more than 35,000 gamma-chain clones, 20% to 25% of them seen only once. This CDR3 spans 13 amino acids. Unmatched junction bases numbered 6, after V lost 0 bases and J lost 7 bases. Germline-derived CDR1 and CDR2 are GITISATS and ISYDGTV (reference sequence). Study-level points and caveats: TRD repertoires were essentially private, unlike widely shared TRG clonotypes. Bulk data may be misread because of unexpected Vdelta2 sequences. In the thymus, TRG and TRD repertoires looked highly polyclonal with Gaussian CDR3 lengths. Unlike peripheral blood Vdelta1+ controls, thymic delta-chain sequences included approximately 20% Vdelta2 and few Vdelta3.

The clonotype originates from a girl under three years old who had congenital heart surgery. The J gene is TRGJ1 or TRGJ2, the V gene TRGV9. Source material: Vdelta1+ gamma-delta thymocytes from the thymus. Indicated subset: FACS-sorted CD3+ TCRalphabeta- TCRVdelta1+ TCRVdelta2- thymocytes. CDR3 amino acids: CALWEVAPYKKLF. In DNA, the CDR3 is TGTGCCTTGTGGGAGGTGGCCCCGTATAAGAAACTCTTT.